One sample yielded the 27 T cell receptor beta chains listed below, sequenced in a study of cytomegalovirus exposure and HLA in healthy donors. Primers: 60 Vbeta forward and 13 Jbeta reverse. The assay was immunoSEQ multiplex PCR, and TCRdb's table has in-frame clones only and misses some. The data contain approximately 170,000 clones, 75% to 90% of them singletons. Sequencing used PBMCs. Receptor source: a human donor in good health.

This clone was counted once. V usage is TRBV11-3 and J usage is TRBJ2-1, with 7 bases aligning to TRBD2. Germline CDR1 is SGHNT and CDR2 is YENEEA. The CDR3 length is 15 residues. Germline trimming cut 2 bases from V and 5 bases from J; bases unmatched to any gene: 6. CDR3 amino acids: CASSLIGGRDNEQFF. CDR3 bases: TGTGCCAGCAGCTTAATAGGCGGGAGAGACAATGAGCAGTTCTTC.

The V and J genes are TRBV4-1 and TRBJ2-3; 8 nucleotides agree with TRBD2. The CDR3 has 18 amino acids. Germline CDR1 and CDR2: MGHRA and YSYEKL. After removal of 0 bases from V and 4 bases from J, the junction contained 12 bases not matched to a gene. The DNA for the CDR3 is TGCGCCAGCAGCCAAGAGCCCCCTGGCGGGGGGTACGCAGATACGCAGTATTTT. It translates to CASSQEPPGGGYADTQYF.

The CDR3 nucleotides are TGTGCCAGCAGTGGACAGGGGGAAGGAGAGACCCAGTACTTC. This encodes CASSGQGEGETQYF. V and J are TRBV2 and TRBJ2-5, with TRBD1 matching over 9 bases. The CDR3 is 14 amino acids. The germline V gene encodes CDR1 SNHLY and CDR2 FYNNEI. The J segment lost 4 bases and the V segment lost 4 bases, leaving 4 bases of the junction unmatched.

For this clone: A junction end diverges from the germline sequence, so it may reflect a read error. The chain employs TRBV7-7 and TRBJ2-3; maybe TRBD2 (7 bases). The germline CDR1 and CDR2 sequences are SSHAT and FNYEAQ (reference sequence). The CDR3 totals 15 residues. CDR3 in amino acids: CASSLGGRDTDTQYF. DNA of the CDR3: TGTGCTAGCAGCTTAGGGGGGAGGGACACAGATACGCAGTATTTT.

The chain has TRBV7-2 and TRBJ2-7; 8 bases agree with TRBD2. Germline V CDR1 and CDR2: SGHTA, FQGNSA. With V trimmed by 0 bases and J by 6 bases, 4 bases remained unmatched. This CDR3 contains 14 residues. CDR3 nucleotide sequence: TGTGCCAGCAGCTTAGCGGCGGGGGGATCCGAGCAGTACTTC. This sequence encodes CASSLAAGGSEQYF. Complete variable domain (other parts from reference TRBV7-2 and TRBJ2-7): GAGVSQSPSNKVTEKGKDVELRCDPISGHTALYWYRQSLGQGLEFLIYFQGNSAPDKSGLPSDRFSAERTGGSVSTLTIQRTQQEDSAVYLCASSLAAGGSEQYFGPGTRLTVT.

The J gene is TRBJ2-3, the V gene TRBV10-2, with TRBD2 matching over 16 bases. Germline V gene data show CDR1 as WSHSY and CDR2 as SAAADI. This CDR3 spans 18 amino acids. V shed 6 bases, J shed 5 bases, and the junction held 11 bases outside the gene matches. The CDR3 coding sequence is TGCGCCAGCAGGCCGGGACTAGCGGGGGGGCCAATAGTAGATACGCAGTATTTT. Protein: CASRPGLAGGPIVDTQYF.

The V and J genes are TRBV6-6 and TRBJ1-6; no reliable D call. V lost 0 bases and J lost 5, with 8 bases in between. The germline CDR1 and CDR2 sequences are MNHNY and SVGAGI (reference sequence). The CDR3 is 15 amino acids. The CDR3 nucleotides read TGTGCCAGCAGTTACTCGGGCACCGATAATTCACCCCTCCACTTT. Its protein is CASSYSGTDNSPLHF.

The V and J genes are TRBV27 and TRBJ1-5; the D gene is possibly TRBD1 (6 bases). V dropped 6 bases and J dropped 2 bases, with 11 bases sitting between them. Germline CDR1 MNHEY, CDR2 SMNVEV (reference sequence). The CDR3 sequence is 14 residues long. Here the CDR3 DNA reads TGTGCCAGCAGATTTACAGGGCGCAATCAGCCCCAGCATTTT. Amino acid sequence: CASRFTGRNQPQHF.

The V gene is TRBV5-1, the J gene TRBJ2-3; 10 positions agree with TRBD1. Germline assignment: CDR1 SGHRS and CDR2 YFSETQ. V lost 0 bases and J lost 3; bases outside the gene matches: 7. The CDR3 is made up of 17 amino acids. The CDR3 DNA is TGCGCCAGCAGCTTGGGGGCAGGACAGGGGGGAACAGATACGCAGTATTTT. It specifies CASSLGAGQGGTDTQYF.

This rearrangement joins TRBV5-1 to TRBJ1-4; TRBD1 matches 7 bases. This CDR3 region has 14 residues. Germline V gene sequence: CDR1 SGHRS, CDR2 YFSETQ. Unmatched junction bases numbered 9, after V lost 5 bases and J lost 8 bases. The CDR3 protein is CASRLQGVGEKLFF. The DNA for the CDR3 is TGCGCCAGCAGGTTGCAGGGGGTGGGCGAAAAACTGTTTTTT. The entire variable domain, with the rest obtained from reference TRBV5-1 and TRBJ1-4, is as follows: KAGVTQTPRYLIKTRGQQVTLSCSPISGHRSVSWYQQTPGQGLQFLFEYFSETQRNKGNFPGRFSGRQFSNSRSEMNVSTLELGDSALYLCASRLQGVGEKLFFGSGTQLSVL.

The chain couples TRBV5-4 to TRBJ1-2, with 10 bases fitting TRBD1. This CDR3 has 16 amino acids. CDR1 SGHNT and CDR2 YYREEE come from the germline V gene (reference sequence). V lost 6 bases, J lost 1 base, and 9 bases stayed unmatched. The CDR3 loop reads CASTTPGTGVNYGYTF. In DNA, the CDR3 is TGTGCCAGCACCACCCCCGGGACAGGGGTTAACTATGGCTACACCTTC.

This chain connects TRBV4-2 to TRBJ2-5, with D possibly being TRBD2 (6 bases). The last part of the DNA fits TRBJ2-7 better; the J call may be wrong. CDR1 and CDR2 (germline): LGHNA, YNFKEQ. The CDR3 contains 14 residues. CDR3 sequence (DNA): TGTGCCAGCAGCCAAGGGGGAGGTCGTGACGAGCAGTACTTC. Translating gives CASSQGGGRDEQYF.

V and J are TRBV4-3 and TRBJ1-3, with TRBD1 matching over 8 bases. Germline assignment: CDR1 LGHNA and CDR2 YSLEER. This CDR3 contains 15 residues. The V segment lost 0 bases and the J segment 6 bases; nucleotides outside the gene matches: 4. The CDR3 sequence: CASSQDPGGANTIYF. DNA for the CDR3: TGCGCCAGCAGCCAAGATCCAGGGGGCGCAAACACCATATATTTT.

This clone has a handful of counts. The chain has TRBV6-6 and TRBJ2-2; 7 positions agree with TRBD1. The CDR3 consists of 13 residues. The germline V gene has CDR1 MNHNY and CDR2 SVGAGI (reference sequence). Trimming took 6 bases from V and 4 from J; bases not matched to a gene: 2. This CDR3 is CASSRQGTGELFF. CDR3 nucleotide sequence: TGTGCCAGCAGCCGACAGGGCACCGGGGAGCTGTTTTTT.

The chain combines TRBV10-3 with TRBJ1-1; the D gene is possibly TRBD1 (5 bases). Germline V gives CDR1 ENHRY, CDR2 SYGVKD. Trimming pared 6 bases from V and 0 bases from J, leaving 11 bases between. There are 14 residues in the CDR3. The CDR3 region has the DNA TGTGCCATCAGAGTAGACAGACTGAACACTGAAGCTTTCTTT. Translating gives CAIRVDRLNTEAFF.

This clone was observed a handful of times. The rearrangement joins TRBV13 to TRBJ2-2; D is unclear. Trimming cost V 5 bases and J 1 base, with 11 bases left between them. This CDR3 is 15 amino acids long. Germline loops: CDR1 PRHDT, CDR2 FYEKMQ (reference sequence). DNA for the CDR3: TGTGCCAGCAGCCCCGAGGTCCAGAACACCGGGGAGCTGTTTTTT. Protein: CASSPEVQNTGELFF.

This clone was seen once. The rearrangement links TRBV7-9 to TRBJ2-3, with 8 bases identical to TRBD2. V shed 0 bases and J 9 bases; nucleotides not matched to a gene: 11. The CDR3 loop spans 16 amino acids. The germline V gene has CDR1 SEHNR and CDR2 FQNEAQ (reference sequence). In DNA form, the CDR3 reads TGTGCCAGCAGCTTAGCGCCGCGGGGGGCCCCCGCCACGCAGTATTTT. Its protein is CASSLAPRGAPATQYF.

The rearrangement joins TRBV9 to TRBJ1-1; 9 bases are a match to TRBD1. There are 16 residues in the CDR3. Germline V gene data show CDR1 as SGDLS and CDR2 as YYNGEE. V was clipped by 3 bases and J by 5 bases; unmatched bases: 11. CDR3 protein: CASSATGTGLITEAFF. For the CDR3, the DNA is TGTGCCAGCAGCGCGACCGGGACAGGGTTGATTACTGAAGCTTTCTTT.

This chain uses TRBV5-4 with TRBJ2-3; 8 bases fit TRBD1. J gave up 2 bases and V 2 bases, and 13 bases lay outside the gene matches. CDR1 is SGHNT, CDR2 YYREEE, per germline (reference sequence). The CDR3 contains 18 residues. In nucleotides, the CDR3 is TGTGCCAGCAGCTTTATCGTCCCCCGGCAGGGGGCCACAGATACGCAGTATTTT. This codes for CASSFIVPRQGATDTQYF.

This clone was counted a few times. The chain has TRBV4-1 and TRBJ2-1, with 8 bases that match TRBD2. The length of the CDR3 is 14 residues. V was pared by 2 bases and J by 9 bases, with 6 bases of the junction left unmatched. Per the germline V gene, CDR1 is MGHRA and CDR2 is YSYEKL. This chain's CDR3 is CASSQSGGRGEQFF. The DNA for the CDR3 is TGCGCCAGCAGCCAATCGGGGGGGCGGGGTGAGCAGTTCTTC.

This clone was seen a single time. The rearrangement uses TRBV10-1 and TRBJ2-3; D is possibly TRBD2 (6 bases). CDR3 length equals 13 residues. V was pared by 3 bases and J by 4 bases, with 8 bases between. Germline CDR1 and CDR2: WNHNN and SYGVQD (reference sequence). CDR3 coding DNA: TGCGCCAGCAGTGATTGGGGGGCAGATACGCAGTATTTT. This sequence encodes CASSDWGADTQYF.

V is TRBV5-1 and J is TRBJ1-3; perhaps TRBD1 as D (6 bases). Trimming left V 7 bases short and J 7 bases short, with 21 bases between. This CDR3 has 15 amino acids. CDR1 SGHRS and CDR2 YFSETQ come from the germline V gene. The CDR3 loop is CASRPSGAPGNTIYF. DNA of the CDR3: TGCGCCAGCCGACCTTCAGGGGCCCCAGGGAACACCATATATTTT.

The chain links TRBV2 to TRBJ1-1; no reliable D call. This CDR3 spans 14 amino acids. Germline V gene lookup returns CDR1 SNHLY and CDR2 FYNNEI. Deletions cut 5 bases from V and 4 bases from J, with 14 bases between. CDR3 coding DNA: TGTGCCAGCAGTCTCGGCGGGCTTGGCACTGAAGCTTTCTTT. It specifies CASSLGGLGTEAFF.

V gene TRBV5-5 combines with J gene TRBJ2-3; no clear D. The CDR3 has 13 amino acids. With 2 bases removed from V and 5 bases from J, the gap between germline ends came to 9 bases. CDR1 SGHKS and CDR2 YYEKEE come from the germline V gene (reference sequence). The CDR3 DNA follows: TGTGCCAGCAGCTTCACCCCGGTAGATACGCAGTATTTT. Its translation is CASSFTPVDTQYF.

Only one count was recorded for this clone. The rearrangement joins TRBV9 to TRBJ2-5; 9 bases map to TRBD1. V dropped 0 bases and J dropped 4; count of bases not matched to a gene: 7. CDR3 length equals 16 residues. CDR1 SGDLS and CDR2 YYNGEE come from the germline V gene. CDR3 DNA sequence: TGTGCCAGCAGCGTAGGATCCGGACAGGGGAGAGAGACCCAGTACTTC. Protein product: CASSVGSGQGRETQYF. Full variable domain (rest looked up from reference TRBV9 and TRBJ2-5): DSGVTQTPKHLITATGQRVTLRCSPRSGDLSVYWYQQSLDQGLQFLIQYYNGEERAKGNILERFSAQQFPDLHSELNLSSLELGDSALYFCASSVGSGQGRETQYFGPGTRLLVL.

V and J are TRBV2 and TRBJ2-1; tentative D call: TRBD2 (6 bases). This CDR3 comprises 19 residues. Germline CDR1 SNHLY, CDR2 FYNNEI. Trimming shortened V by 4 bases and J by 0 bases, and 22 bases separated the two germline ends. The CDR3 spells CASSGFGMVRGSSYNEQFF. CDR3 sequence (DNA): TGTGCCAGCAGTGGATTCGGGATGGTGCGGGGTAGCTCCTACAATGAGCAGTTCTTC.

This clone turned up a few times. This chain uses TRBV6-5 with TRBJ1-4, with 7 bases lining up with TRBD1. This CDR3 has 14 amino acids. The V gene's germline CDR1 is MNHEY and CDR2 SVGAGI. J gave up 10 bases and V 5 bases, and 10 bases lay outside the gene matches. CDR3 coding DNA: TGTGCCAGCAGTGTTGGGACAGTTGGTAGAAAACTGTTTTTT. Its translation: CASSVGTVGRKLFF.